This T cell receptor (beta chain) was found in a study of cytomegalovirus exposure and HLA in healthy donors. Background on the study: Roughly 80 million unique TCRs from HLA-typed donors made up an early data release.

Study-wide results and caveats: Follow-up analysis later connected one missense variant in DCLRE1C with trimming of TCR beta V- and J-genes.

In the PCR, 60 Vbeta and 13 Jbeta primers were used. TCRdb's table, derived via immunoSEQ multiplex PCR, lists solely in-frame clones and lacks some. The sample contains over 65,000 clones, approximately 75% of which appear only once. Per the germline V gene, CDR1 is MNHEY and CDR2 is SMNVEV (reference sequence). Germline trimming cut 8 bases from V and 5 bases from J; bases unmatched to any gene: 14. This CDR3 has 16 amino acids. On this clone: Antigen specificity is unknown.

This chain uses TRBV27 with TRBJ2-1; 8 positions match TRBD1. The receptor was derived from a woman in her thirties or forties in good health and CMV-seronegative. Input material: PBMCs. The CDR3 loop is CASYDRGPVPHNEQFF. The DNA of the CDR3 is TGTGCCAGCTACGACAGGGGCCCAGTCCCTCACAATGAGCAGTTCTTC.